This is a list of T cell receptor beta chains from one sample in a study of CD8+ T cells in alopecia areata. Measured with immunoSEQ multiplex PCR; TCRdb has only the in-frame clones, and not every one. The table includes around 120,000 clones, approximately 60% detected once. Sequences were derived from CD4+ T cells sorted from blood, sampled at week 4, from a patient treated with tofacitinib. Every receptor here comes from a human donor with alopecia areata. Both conserved end residues are part of each CDR3. D genes are given only for firm matches. Size is stated for part of the rows, as once, few or many counts, or as a class when the clone is expanded.

j_gene,d_gene,v_gene,abundance,CDR3aa,CDR3nt
TRBJ2-1,NA,TRBV5-1,NA,CASRAQGGYNEQFF,TGCGCCAGCAGAGCTCAAGGGGGGTACAATGAGCAGTTCTTC
TRBJ2-5,NA,TRBV25-1,NA,CASSEGVRETQYF,TGTGCCAGCAGTGAAGGGGTGCGAGAGACCCAGTACTTC
TRBJ1-1,NA,TRBV5-4,once,CASSFIKNTEAFF,TGTGCCAGCAGCTTCATTAAGAACACTGAAGCTTTCTTT
TRBJ1-5,TRBD1,TRBV4-2,NA,CASSQQGQGSSNQPQHF,TGTGCCAGCAGCCAACAGGGACAGGGCAGCAGCAATCAGCCCCAGCATTTT
TRBJ2-1,TRBD2,TRBV19,few,CASKAGGTYNEQFF,TGTGCCAGTAAAGCGGGGGGAACCTACAATGAGCAGTTCTTC
TRBJ2-1,TRBD2,TRBV12-5,few,CASGPPGLDNNEQFF,TGTGCTAGTGGTCCGCCGGGACTAGACAACAATGAGCAGTTCTTC
TRBJ2-4,NA,TRBV19,NA,CASSGGESKNIQYF,TGTGCCAGTAGTGGAGGGGAGTCCAAAAACATTCAGTACTTC
TRBJ1-1,NA,TRBV7-9,few,CASRRTVNTEAFF,TGTGCCAGCAGGAGGACAGTGAACACTGAAGCTTTCTTT
TRBJ2-1,TRBD2,TRBV7-2,NA,CASSLGFVAGAYNEQFF,TGTGCCAGCAGCTTAGGATTCGTAGCGGGGGCCTACAATGAGCAGTTCTTC
TRBJ2-3,TRBD2,TRBV25-1,NA,CASNPSGGVDTQYF,TGTGCCAGCAACCCCTCGGGGGGAGTGGATACGCAGTATTTT
TRBJ2-3,NA,TRBV10-3,NA,CAISVEGVGTDTQYF,TGTGCCATCAGTGTAGAGGGCGTGGGCACAGATACGCAGTATTTT
TRBJ1-2,TRBD1,TRBV6-6,once,CASSRDRGYGYTF,TGTGCCAGCAGCCGCGACAGGGGCTATGGCTACACCTTC
TRBJ2-5,NA,TRBV7-2,NA,CASSLVPQETQYF,TGTGCCAGCAGCTTAGTACCGCAAGAGACCCAGTACTTC
TRBJ2-3,NA,TRBV9,few,CASSAWGGRGDTQYF,TGTGCCAGCAGCGCGTGGGGCGGGCGAGGAGATACGCAGTATTTT
TRBJ2-5,NA,TRBV5-1,NA,CASSLESGSQYF,TGCGCCAGCAGCTTGGAATCGGGGTCCCAGTACTTC
TRBJ2-1,TRBD2,TRBV30,NA,CAWSVAGGDNEQFF,TGTGCCTGGAGTGTAGCGGGAGGGGATAATGAGCAGTTCTTC